A single sample is the source of the 27 T cell receptor beta chains below, sequenced in a study of cytotoxic CD8 clonotypes in ibrutinib-treated CLL. Sequenced by immunoSEQ multiplex PCR; TCRdb stores in-frame clones only, minus some. This table has around 25,000 clones, roughly 68% appearing once. The material was PBMCs, obtained after 24 months of ibrutinib treatment. These receptors all come from a human donor with chronic lymphocytic leukemia.

The chain carries TRBV25-1 and TRBJ2-7, with TRBD2 as a possible D gene (5 bases). CDR3 length: 11 amino acids. Germline V gene lookup returns CDR1 MGHDK and CDR2 SYGVNS. The V end lost 4 bases, the J end lost 4 bases, and 5 bases lay between the germline ends. CDR3 DNA: TGTGCCAGCAGTGGAGGGTACGAGCAGTACTTC. Encoded protein: CASSGGYEQYF.

Regarding this clone: Other DNA sequences within the sample encode an identical CDR3. In DNA, the CDR3 is TGTGCCAGCAGCTTACTCGGGGTTGCGGGAAACACCATATATTTT. This translates into CASSLLGVAGNTIYF. The chain has TRBV7-9 and TRBJ1-3; D gene ambiguous. V was clipped by 2 bases and J by 4 bases, with 12 bases between them. The germline V gene encodes CDR1 SEHNR and CDR2 FQNEAQ (reference sequence). The CDR3 runs 15 residues.

V and J are TRBV7-6 and TRBJ1-1, with a tentative D call TRBD1 (5 bases). With 4 bases removed from V and 0 bases from J, the gap between germline ends came to 9 bases. CDR1 is SGHVS, CDR2 FNYEAQ, per germline. The CDR3 spans 14 residues. CDR3 sequence: CASSSGLMNTEAFF. The CDR3 bases are TGTGCCAGCAGCTCGGGACTTATGAACACTGAAGCTTTCTTT.

CDR3 sequence reads: CASSRPGLAGGHHEQFF. CDR3 in DNA: TGTGCCAGCAGCCGACCGGGACTAGCGGGGGGGCATCATGAGCAGTTCTTC. V is TRBV7-9 and J is TRBJ2-1; 16 bases fit TRBD2. This CDR3 is built from 17 residues. The V gene end was trimmed by 5 bases and the J gene end by 8 bases; junction bases not matched to a gene: 9. The V gene's germline CDR1 is SEHNR and CDR2 FQNEAQ (reference sequence).

The J gene is TRBJ1-5, the V gene TRBV10-1; the match to TRBD1 covers 8 bases. In germline, CDR1 is WNHNN, CDR2 SYGVQD (reference sequence). The V segment lost 7 bases and the J segment 0 bases; nucleotides outside the gene matches: 17. This CDR3 is built from 19 residues. The CDR3 spells CASKRVGTGGAYSNQPQHF. DNA of the CDR3: TGCGCCAGCAAGAGAGTTGGTACAGGGGGTGCCTATAGCAATCAGCCCCAGCATTTT.

This clone has just a few counts. V usage is TRBV18 and J usage is TRBJ1-3; 12 bases match TRBD1. The CDR3 runs to 16 residues. The germline V gene has CDR1 KGHSH and CDR2 LQKENI. Trimming cost V 4 bases and J 0 bases; bases outside gene matches: 1. The CDR3 region is CASSLGQGASGNTIYF. The CDR3 nucleotides are TGTGCCAGCTCACTGGGACAGGGGGCCTCTGGAAACACCATATATTTT.

This clone qualifies as medium-sized. The V and J genes are TRBV19 and TRBJ2-7, with D perhaps TRBD1 (6 bases). Germline V CDR1 and CDR2: LNHDA, SQIVND (reference sequence). V dropped 5 bases and J dropped 5 bases, with 10 bases sitting between them. The CDR3 runs 12 residues. CDR3 nucleotides: TGTGCCAGTAGTCTCACAGGGAACGAGCAGTACTTC. This translates into CASSLTGNEQYF. The full variable domain, with the rest looked up from reference TRBV19 and TRBJ2-7, is DGGITQSPKYLFRKEGQNVTLSCEQNLNHDAMYWYRQDPGQGLRLIYYSQIVNDFQKGDIAEGYSVSREKKESFPLTVTSAQKNPTAFYLCASSLTGNEQYFGPGTRLTVT.

V and J are TRBV2 and TRBJ1-5; D is unresolved. Germline assignment: CDR1 SNHLY and CDR2 FYNNEI. This CDR3 is 13 amino acids long. The ends were cut back, 1 base at V and 4 bases at J, with 5 bases in the middle. The CDR3 loop reads CASSEGINQPQHF. In nucleotides, the CDR3 is TGTGCCAGCAGTGAAGGCATAAATCAGCCCCAGCATTTT.

The genes are TRBV9 and TRBJ2-5; D remains ambiguous. Trimming took off 0 bases at V and 5 bases at J, with 11 bases between the two ends. The CDR3 runs 14 residues. The V gene's germline CDR1 is SGDLS and CDR2 YYNGEE. The CDR3 DNA sequence: TGTGCCAGCAGCGTAGGAGGTAGTATGGAGACCCAGTACTTC. This codes for CASSVGGSMETQYF. The complete variable domain, with remaining parts taken from reference TRBV9 and TRBJ2-5, reads DSGVTQTPKHLITATGQRVTLRCSPRSGDLSVYWYQQSLDQGLQFLIQYYNGEERAKGNILERFSAQQFPDLHSELNLSSLELGDSALYFCASSVGGSMETQYFGPGTRLLVL.

The chain is built from TRBV19 and TRBJ1-2; D ambiguous. The V end lost 7 bases, the J end lost 0 bases, and 12 bases lay between the germline ends. In germline, CDR1 is LNHDA, CDR2 SQIVND (reference sequence). CDR3 length: 14 amino acids. In DNA, the CDR3 is TGTGCCAGTAAACAAGACACTGCTAACTATGGCTACACCTTC. As protein: CASKQDTANYGYTF.

Of note for this clone: With only one base between it and a far larger clone, this is likely a read error. The rearrangement uses TRBV4-2 and TRBJ2-2; 10 bases map to TRBD2. Trimming removed 4 bases from V and 8 bases from J; junction bases left unmatched: 13. CDR1 and CDR2 (germline): LGHNA, YNFKEQ. The length of the CDR3 is 17 residues. The CDR3 DNA reads as TGTGCCAGCAGCCCTACTCCTAGCGGGGGAGGTGAGGGGGAGCTGTTTTTT. This gives the protein CASSPTPSGGGEGELFF.

The chain uses TRBV2 and TRBJ1-1; D may be TRBD1 (6 bases). The CDR3 covers 13 residues. The V gene's germline CDR1 is SNHLY and CDR2 FYNNEI. The ends were cut back, 8 bases at V and 1 base at J, with 11 bases in the middle. The CDR3 loop is CASAIGGNTEAFF. The CDR3 bases are TGTGCCAGCGCCATAGGGGGGAACACTGAAGCTTTCTTT.

CDR3: CASSLEGRNEKLFF. The CDR3 DNA reads as TGTGCCAGCAGCTTGGAGGGCAGAAATGAAAAACTGTTTTTT. The chain carries TRBV5-4 and TRBJ1-4; D unresolved. Trimming stripped 0 bases from V and 5 bases from J, with 8 bases between. The CDR3 totals 14 residues. Germline V gene lookup returns CDR1 SGHNT and CDR2 YYREEE (reference sequence).

J is TRBJ2-3 and V is TRBV5-4, with TRBD1 matching over 8 bases. J was trimmed by 3 bases and V by 2 bases; bases with no gene match: 2. The CDR3 consists of 14 residues. Looked up from germline, CDR1 is SGHNT and CDR2 is YYREEE (reference sequence). In nucleotides, the CDR3 is TGTGCCAGCAGCTTTGACAGGGGTACAGATACGCAGTATTTT. Translated: CASSFDRGTDTQYF.

The V gene is TRBV9, the J gene TRBJ2-5; the match to TRBD2 covers 8 bases. The germline gives CDR1 SGDLS, CDR2 YYNGEE. Trimming cost V 0 bases and J 4 bases; bases outside gene matches: 8. This CDR3 region has 16 residues. The CDR3 nucleotides are TGTGCCAGCAGCGTAGAGGGTAGCGGGGAGGGAGAGACCCAGTACTTC. Protein product: CASSVEGSGEGETQYF.

This chain joins TRBV6-1 and TRBJ1-3; D call uncertain. With 9 bases removed from V and 2 bases from J, the gap between germline ends came to 17 bases. The CDR3 has 15 residues. Germline V gene data show CDR1 as MNHNS and CDR2 as SASEGT. The DNA of the CDR3 is TGTGCCAGTACAATCCAGAGGCGGGCTGGAAACACCATATATTTT. Amino acid sequence: CASTIQRRAGNTIYF.

CDR3 residues: CASSPFGRGLKGEQFF. CDR3 nucleotide sequence: TGTGCCAGCAGCCCCTTCGGGCGGGGGTTAAAGGGTGAGCAGTTCTTC. The V and J genes are TRBV7-8 and TRBJ2-1; TRBD2 aligns across 7 bases. In germline, CDR1 is SGHVS, CDR2 FQNEAQ. This CDR3 spans 16 amino acids. V gave up 5 bases and J gave up 9 bases; unmatched junction bases: 16.

This clone was seen only once. This chain's CDR3 is CASSSWGAAPDTQYF. CDR3 nucleotide sequence: TGTGCCAGCAGCTCTTGGGGGGCCGCCCCAGATACGCAGTATTTT. The chain carries TRBV7-9 and TRBJ2-3; D might be TRBD1 or TRBD2, each matching 6 bases. V lost 4 bases, J lost 4 bases, and 15 bases lay in between. CDR1 SEHNR and CDR2 FQNEAQ come from the germline V gene (reference sequence). This CDR3 has 15 amino acids.

V is TRBV11-2 and J is TRBJ1-4; D may be TRBD1 (6 bases). The CDR3 totals 15 residues. Trimming removed 0 bases at V and 7 bases at J, with 12 bases between. Germline CDR1 SGHAT, CDR2 FQNNGV. CDR3 sequence reads: CASSLDRGESEKLFF. For the CDR3, the DNA is TGTGCCAGCAGCTTAGACAGGGGCGAAAGTGAAAAACTGTTTTTT.

In this sample, this clone turned up a few times. V usage is TRBV29-1 and J usage is TRBJ2-3; 8 bases agree with TRBD2. V dropped 1 base and J dropped 0; count of bases not matched to a gene: 3. The CDR3 length is 15 residues. The V gene's germline CDR1 is SQVTM and CDR2 ANQGSEA. The DNA for the CDR3 is TGCAGCGTTGAAGGAGTAGCGGGGAGCACAGATACGCAGTATTTT. Translated: CSVEGVAGSTDTQYF.

In DNA form, the CDR3 reads TGTGCCAGCAGTTCCGAGATGGCAATTTTTACCTCTGGGGCCAACGTCCTGACTTTC. Protein sequence: CASSSEMAIFTSGANVLTF. The V call is TRBV27, the J call TRBJ2-6, with unresolved D. The V gene's germline CDR1 is MNHEY and CDR2 SMNVEV (reference sequence). Trimming took 4 bases from V and 0 from J, leaving 19 bases between them. The length of the CDR3 is 19 residues.

The CDR3 sequence is CASSQLQFYGYTF. The CDR3 nucleotides read TGTGCCAGCAGCCAATTACAGTTCTATGGCTACACCTTC. This chain joins TRBV14 and TRBJ1-2; D unresolved. Deletions cut 2 bases from V and 4 bases from J, with 8 bases between. Germline V gene lookup returns CDR1 SGHDN and CDR2 FVKESK. The CDR3 is made up of 13 amino acids.

This clone was seen only once. This rearrangement joins TRBV19 to TRBJ1-2; 8 bases line up with TRBD1. Looked up from germline, CDR1 is LNHDA and CDR2 is SQIVND (reference sequence). The V and J ends lost 8 bases and 1 base, in that order; junction bases with no gene match: 9. This CDR3 has 15 residues. The DNA for the CDR3 is TGTGCCAGTCGCCCGTTGACAGGGGATAACTATGGCTACACCTTC. This gives the protein CASRPLTGDNYGYTF.

The chain recombines TRBV27 with TRBJ2-2; either TRBD1 or TRBD2 may supply D (6 bases each). Per the germline V gene, CDR1 is MNHEY and CDR2 is SMNVEV (reference sequence). The V end lost 5 bases, the J end lost 7 bases, and 26 bases lay between the germline ends. CDR3 length: 18 amino acids. The CDR3 DNA sequence: TGTGCCAGCAGTCGCGGCCCTGCAAACGGGGGCGCAAACGGGGAGCTGTTTTTT. It specifies CASSRGPANGGANGELFF.

The gene calls are TRBV19 and TRBJ1-2; the match to TRBD1 covers 8 bases. Germline V lookup: CDR1 LNHDA, CDR2 SQIVND (reference sequence). The CDR3 runs 14 residues. Germline trimming cut 5 bases from V and 3 bases from J; bases unmatched to any gene: 5. The CDR3 sequence: CASSFQGADYGYTF. The CDR3 DNA reads TGTGCCAGTAGTTTCCAGGGGGCCGACTATGGCTACACCTTC.

This clone turned up a few times. The chain has TRBV7-9 and TRBJ1-6; D remains unclear. The germline V and J ends were trimmed by 0 bases and 8 bases, with 11 bases remaining between them. Germline-derived CDR1 and CDR2 are SEHNR and FQNEAQ (reference sequence). This CDR3 is built from 15 residues. The CDR3 sequence is CASSLARTRDSPLHF. DNA for the CDR3: TGTGCCAGCAGCTTAGCTAGGACGAGGGATTCACCCCTCCACTTT.

This clone was picked up a small number of times. The gene calls are TRBV29-1 and TRBJ1-2; tentatively, D is TRBD1 (6 bases). Deletions cut 6 bases from V and 8 bases from J, with 16 bases between. The CDR3 is 12 residues long. The germline V gene has CDR1 SQVTM and CDR2 ANQGSEA. DNA of the CDR3: TGCAGCGTCCAATTCAGGGGTTCCGGCTACACCTTC. It specifies CSVQFRGSGYTF.